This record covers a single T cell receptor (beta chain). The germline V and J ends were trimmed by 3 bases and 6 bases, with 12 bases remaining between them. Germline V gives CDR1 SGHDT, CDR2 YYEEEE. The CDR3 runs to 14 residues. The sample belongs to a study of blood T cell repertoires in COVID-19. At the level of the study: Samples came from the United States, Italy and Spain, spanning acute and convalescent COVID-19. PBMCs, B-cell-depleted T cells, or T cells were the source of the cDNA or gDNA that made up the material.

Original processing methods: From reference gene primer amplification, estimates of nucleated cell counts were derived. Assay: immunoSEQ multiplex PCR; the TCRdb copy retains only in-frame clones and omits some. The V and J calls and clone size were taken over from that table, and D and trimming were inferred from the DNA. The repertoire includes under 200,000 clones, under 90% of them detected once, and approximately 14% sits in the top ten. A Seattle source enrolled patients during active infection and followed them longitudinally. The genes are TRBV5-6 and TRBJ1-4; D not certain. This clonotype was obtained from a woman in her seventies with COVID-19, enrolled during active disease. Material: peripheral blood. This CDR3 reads CASSSKSGDEKLFF. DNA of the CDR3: TGTGCCAGCAGCTCCAAAAGCGGCGATGAAAAACTGTTTTTT.